This is a list of T cell receptor beta chains from one sample in a study of blood T cell repertoires in COVID-19. The protocol was immunoSEQ multiplex PCR, while the TCRdb copy is restricted to in-frame clones and leaves out a portion. The table records some 190,000 clones, 88% of them present only once. The source material was peripheral blood. The receptors shown here come from a man between 18 and 29 years old with active or convalescent COVID-19. Each CDR3 is given with its conserved first and last residue. Each record gives: V gene, clone size, J gene, D gene, CDR3 protein, CDR3 DNA. The D gene is left open where the match is weak. Clone size is given for some rows only: seen once, a few or many times, or a class if the clone is expanded.

V gene: TRBV19; clone size: .; J gene: TRBJ1-5; D gene: .; CDR3 protein: CASSKQMSNQPQHF; CDR3 DNA: TGTGCCAGTAGTAAACAGATGAGCAATCAGCCCCAGCATTTT
V gene: TRBV6-4; clone size: once; J gene: TRBJ2-3; D gene: TRBD2; CDR3 protein: CASSRLAGGPDTQYF; CDR3 DNA: TGTGCCAGCAGTCGACTAGCGGGAGGCCCAGATACGCAGTATTTT
V gene: TRBV29-1; clone size: once; J gene: TRBJ1-1; D gene: TRBD1; CDR3 protein: CSVRVGGATEAFF; CDR3 DNA: TGCAGCGTGCGGGTAGGGGGCGCGACTGAAGCTTTCTTT
V gene: TRBV14; clone size: .; J gene: TRBJ2-1; D gene: TRBD2; CDR3 protein: CASSHGTSGSGYEQFF; CDR3 DNA: TGTGCCAGCAGCCACGGGACTAGCGGGAGTGGGTATGAGCAGTTCTTC
V gene: TRBV15; clone size: .; J gene: TRBJ2-3; D gene: TRBD2; CDR3 protein: CATSRDWASGTDTQYF; CDR3 DNA: TGTGCCACCAGCAGAGATTGGGCTAGCGGGACAGATACGCAGTATTTT
V gene: TRBV5-1; clone size: once; J gene: TRBJ2-1; D gene: .; CDR3 protein: CASSLKGEGRLEQFF; CDR3 DNA: TGCGCCAGCAGCTTGAAGGGGGAGGGCCGCTTGGAGCAGTTCTTC
V gene: TRBV5-4; clone size: .; J gene: TRBJ1-6; D gene: TRBD1; CDR3 protein: CASSKDRGRWSPLHF; CDR3 DNA: TGTGCCAGCAGCAAGGACAGGGGGCGTTGGTCACCCCTCCACTTT
V gene: TRBV19; clone size: .; J gene: TRBJ1-2; D gene: .; CDR3 protein: CASSIGGRAAFNYGYTF; CDR3 DNA: TGTGCCAGTAGTATCGGGGGTCGGGCAGCATTCAACTATGGCTACACCTTC
V gene: TRBV11-2; clone size: .; J gene: TRBJ2-7; D gene: TRBD2; CDR3 protein: CASKGLTTPYEQYF; CDR3 DNA: TGTGCCAGCAAGGGACTAACGACTCCCTACGAGCAGTATTTC
V gene: TRBV15; clone size: .; J gene: TRBJ2-7; D gene: .; CDR3 protein: CATTRDSRYEQYF; CDR3 DNA: TGTGCCACCACCCGGGACTCGCGTTACGAGCAGTACTTC
V gene: TRBV7-8; clone size: .; J gene: TRBJ2-5; D gene: TRBD2; CDR3 protein: CASSAGTSGRSRETQYF; CDR3 DNA: TGTGCCAGCAGCGCCGGGACTAGCGGGAGGAGTCGAGAGACCCAGTACTTC
V gene: TRBV5-4; clone size: .; J gene: TRBJ1-2; D gene: TRBD1; CDR3 protein: CASSLPTGNYGYTF; CDR3 DNA: TGTGCCAGCAGCTTGCCGACAGGGAACTATGGCTACACCTTC
V gene: TRBV14; clone size: once; J gene: TRBJ1-5; D gene: .; CDR3 protein: CASSQIRGQPQHF; CDR3 DNA: TGTGCCAGCAGCCAGATCAGAGGTCAGCCCCAGCATTTT
V gene: TRBV6-1; clone size: .; J gene: TRBJ2-7; D gene: TRBD1; CDR3 protein: CASSDGQGTGEQYF; CDR3 DNA: TGTGCCAGCAGTGACGGACAGGGGACGGGGGAGCAGTACTTC
V gene: TRBV4-1; clone size: once; J gene: TRBJ1-1; D gene: .; CDR3 protein: CASSLAAGVGAFF; CDR3 DNA: TGCGCCAGCAGCCTCGCGGCAGGGGTAGGAGCTTTCTTT
V gene: TRBV7-2; clone size: .; J gene: TRBJ2-7; D gene: .; CDR3 protein: CASSGGGRSYEQYF; CDR3 DNA: TGTGCCAGCAGTGGGGGGGGCCGGTCCTACGAGCAGTACTTC
V gene: TRBV5-8; clone size: .; J gene: TRBJ2-7; D gene: TRBD2; CDR3 protein: CASSLGGGSIYEQYF; CDR3 DNA: TGTGCCAGCAGCTTGGGCGGCGGGAGTATTTACGAGCAGTACTTC
V gene: TRBV7-9; clone size: .; J gene: TRBJ1-2; D gene: TRBD1; CDR3 protein: CASSLGQPFNYGYTF; CDR3 DNA: TGTGCCAGCAGCCTGGGACAGCCCTTTAACTATGGCTACACCTTC
V gene: TRBV27; clone size: .; J gene: TRBJ1-5; D gene: .; CDR3 protein: CASSLLGGLQPQHF; CDR3 DNA: TGTGCCAGCAGTTTACTGGGGGGGCTTCAGCCCCAGCATTTT
V gene: TRBV30; clone size: .; J gene: TRBJ1-4; D gene: TRBD1; CDR3 protein: CAWTSLTPGTGKEVATNEKLFF; CDR3 DNA: TGTGCCTGGACAAGTCTTACCCCCGGGACAGGGAAGGAAGTTGCAACTAATGAAAAACTGTTTTTT
V gene: TRBV5-8; clone size: .; J gene: TRBJ1-5; D gene: .; CDR3 protein: CASSLGTVTNQPQHF; CDR3 DNA: TGTGCCAGCAGCTTGGGGACAGTTACGAATCAGCCCCAGCATTTT
V gene: TRBV11-2; clone size: .; J gene: TRBJ1-5; D gene: TRBD1; CDR3 protein: CASSADRTTSNQPQHF; CDR3 DNA: TGTGCCAGCAGCGCGGACAGGACAACAAGCAATCAGCCCCAGCATTTT
V gene: TRBV5-4; clone size: .; J gene: TRBJ2-3; D gene: TRBD2; CDR3 protein: CASSPREKPGLAVDTQYF; CDR3 DNA: TGTGCCAGCAGCCCCCGGGAGAAACCGGGACTAGCTGTAGATACGCAGTATTTT
V gene: TRBV28; clone size: .; J gene: TRBJ1-5; D gene: .; CDR3 protein: CASRIYSNQPQHF; CDR3 DNA: TGTGCCAGCAGGATCTATAGCAATCAGCCCCAGCATTTT
V gene: TRBV7-5; clone size: .; J gene: TRBJ2-1; D gene: .; CDR3 protein: CARSLFVDFRRNEQFF; CDR3 DNA: TGTGCCAGAAGTCTATTCGTGGACTTTCGTCGCAATGAGCAGTTCTTC
V gene: TRBV19; clone size: .; J gene: TRBJ1-1; D gene: .; CDR3 protein: CASRPGQLMNTEAFF; CDR3 DNA: TGTGCCAGTAGACCAGGACAGCTCATGAACACTGAAGCTTTCTTT
V gene: TRBV19; clone size: .; J gene: TRBJ2-7; D gene: TRBD1; CDR3 protein: CASSSPGTETSYEQYF; CDR3 DNA: TGTGCCAGTAGTTCTCCCGGGACAGAGACCTCCTACGAGCAGTACTTC
V gene: TRBV28; clone size: .; J gene: TRBJ1-1; D gene: TRBD1; CDR3 protein: CASSLIPRGSAEAFF; CDR3 DNA: TGTGCCAGCAGTTTAATTCCCAGGGGGAGCGCTGAAGCTTTCTTT
V gene: TRBV6-5; clone size: few; J gene: TRBJ1-1; D gene: .; CDR3 protein: CASSYSGGAGEAFF; CDR3 DNA: TGTGCCAGCAGTTACTCCGGTGGGGCAGGAGAAGCTTTCTTT
V gene: TRBV18; clone size: .; J gene: TRBJ1-5; D gene: .; CDR3 protein: CASSPDNNQPQHF; CDR3 DNA: TGTGCCAGCTCACCCGACAACAATCAGCCCCAGCATTTT
V gene: TRBV28; clone size: .; J gene: TRBJ2-3; D gene: .; CDR3 protein: CASSPSLKDTQYF; CDR3 DNA: TGTGCCAGCAGCCCAAGCCTCAAAGATACGCAGTATTTT
V gene: TRBV18; clone size: .; J gene: TRBJ2-4; D gene: TRBD1; CDR3 protein: CASSPPQGASDKNIQYF; CDR3 DNA: TGTGCCAGCTCACCACCACAGGGGGCGTCTGACAAAAACATTCAGTACTTC
V gene: TRBV7-3; clone size: .; J gene: TRBJ2-7; D gene: .; CDR3 protein: CASSQTQLARPYEQYF; CDR3 DNA: TGTGCCAGCAGCCAGACCCAGCTAGCGCGACCCTACGAGCAGTACTTC
V gene: TRBV7-3; clone size: .; J gene: TRBJ2-5; D gene: TRBD2; CDR3 protein: CASSLSGRLETQYF; CDR3 DNA: TGTGCCAGCAGCTTAAGCGGGAGGTTAGAGACCCAGTACTTC
V gene: TRBV7-9; clone size: .; J gene: TRBJ2-2; D gene: .; CDR3 protein: CASSSTRIVAGELFF; CDR3 DNA: TGTGCCAGCAGCTCAACTAGGATCGTCGCCGGGGAGCTGTTTTTT
V gene: TRBV15; clone size: .; J gene: TRBJ2-7; D gene: TRBD2; CDR3 protein: CATSRESTGTSGLYEQYF; CDR3 DNA: TGTGCCACCAGCAGGGAATCCACCGGGACTAGCGGATTATACGAGCAGTACTTC
V gene: TRBV30; clone size: .; J gene: TRBJ1-1; D gene: .; CDR3 protein: CAWNFESYVNTEAFF; CDR3 DNA: TGTGCCTGGAACTTCGAGAGTTATGTGAACACTGAAGCTTTCTTT
V gene: TRBV5-4; clone size: .; J gene: TRBJ1-1; D gene: TRBD1; CDR3 protein: CASSLRDSEAFF; CDR3 DNA: TGTGCCAGCAGCTTGAGGGACAGTGAAGCTTTCTTT
V gene: TRBV4-2; clone size: .; J gene: TRBJ2-1; D gene: TRBD2; CDR3 protein: CASSPLGGGSYNEQFF; CDR3 DNA: TGTGCCAGCAGCCCCTTGGGGGGAGGGTCCTACAATGAGCAGTTCTTC
V gene: TRBV6-1; clone size: .; J gene: TRBJ1-2; D gene: TRBD1; CDR3 protein: CASSDGTGLVWGYGYTF; CDR3 DNA: TGTGCCAGCAGTGATGGGACAGGGTTGGTTTGGGGATATGGCTACACCTTC
V gene: TRBV7-2; clone size: .; J gene: TRBJ1-1; D gene: .; CDR3 protein: CASSSTTLFRTEAFF; CDR3 DNA: TGTGCCAGCAGCTCAACAACCTTATTTCGCACTGAAGCTTTCTTT
V gene: TRBV6-5; clone size: .; J gene: TRBJ1-4; D gene: .; CDR3 protein: CASRGHQANEKLFF; CDR3 DNA: TGTGCCAGCAGGGGACATCAGGCTAATGAAAAACTGTTTTTT
V gene: TRBV27; clone size: once; J gene: TRBJ1-6; D gene: TRBD1; CDR3 protein: CASRTQQGERFAPLHF; CDR3 DNA: TGTGCCAGCCGAACCCAACAGGGGGAACGATTTGCACCCCTCCACTTT
V gene: TRBV30; clone size: .; J gene: TRBJ1-1; D gene: .; CDR3 protein: CAWGGQRNTEAFF; CDR3 DNA: TGTGCCTGGGGTGGACAGAGGAACACTGAAGCTTTCTTT
V gene: TRBV6-1; clone size: once; J gene: TRBJ2-7; D gene: TRBD1; CDR3 protein: CASSAGGLTSISTEQYF; CDR3 DNA: TGTGCCAGCAGTGCAGGGGGCCTAACGAGCATTTCCACCGAGCAGTACTTC
V gene: TRBV19; clone size: .; J gene: TRBJ2-2; D gene: .; CDR3 protein: CASSFPGTNTGELFF; CDR3 DNA: TGTGCCAGTAGTTTCCCAGGGACGAACACCGGGGAGCTGTTTTTT
V gene: TRBV30; clone size: .; J gene: TRBJ2-2; D gene: TRBD2; CDR3 protein: CAWSVPLAWTGELFF; CDR3 DNA: TGTGCCTGGAGTGTACCACTAGCGTGGACCGGGGAGCTGTTTTTT
V gene: TRBV18; clone size: few; J gene: TRBJ1-2; D gene: TRBD1; CDR3 protein: CASSPDDRAYTF; CDR3 DNA: TGTGCCAGCTCACCGGATGACAGGGCGTACACCTTC
V gene: TRBV4-1; clone size: once; J gene: TRBJ1-1; D gene: .; CDR3 protein: CASSQASLSGNTEAFF; CDR3 DNA: TGCGCCAGCAGCCAAGCTTCTTTGTCAGGGAACACTGAAGCTTTCTTT